Sequencing of this T cell receptor beta chain was carried out in a study of shared clonotypes between healthy human individuals (dated by TCRdb to the early 2020s). With regard to the full study: The cohort included three men and a couple of women between 18 and 49 years of age. The study deeply sequenced blood TCR repertoires of about five healthy adults to estimate repertoire size and the extent of clonotype sharing between individuals. For each donor, three plates each were used for CD4 naive and CD4 memory, two plates were used for CD8 naive, and one plate was used for CD8 memory. Each donor's leukapheresis produced roughly between roughly 0.94 and 9.5 billion PBMCs. Libraries were prepared and TCR repertoires were sequenced by different laboratories using diverse techniques, in order to increase sequencing depth and limit assay-specific biases. Study-level results and caveats: Pairwise subsampling indicated that sequencing depth was expected to affect the degree of clonotype sharing among donors. Larger estimated clonotype richness was generally found for naive subsets than for memory subsets. Sampling was limited to blood, and TCR repertoires in tissue likely differ from TCR repertoires in blood. Approximately 5% of naive CD4, more than 3% of naive CD8, roughly 2.5% of memory CD4, and 0.35% to 0.5% of memory CD8 clonotypes were shared across a few donors. The small number of donors limited the genetic and exposure-history diversity represented. Incomplete sequencing was indicated by rarefaction of sorted-subset datasets, despite the large sequencing depth. Compared with non-shared clonotypes, the clonotypes found in all four sorted-subset donors had higher generation probabilities.

Healthy HIV-negative adults with no recently reported acute infections or vaccinations were included as donors. Every donor was a Caucasian adult living in Nashville, Tennessee, USA. CD4+ T cells were enriched by magnetic negative selection; naive cells were then positively selected on CD45RA, and the negative fraction formed the memory subset. Blood was collected by leukapheresis, and PBMCs were isolated by Ficoll-Histopaque density gradient centrifugation and then cryopreserved in liquid nitrogen vapor phase. Analytical flow cytometry was used to check the purity and quantity of each magnetically sorted T cell population. Genomic DNA was isolated from each sorted fraction and quantified by UV absorbance on a Nanodrop 2000c. As concerns this clone: Its recognized antigen is unknown. Base qualities are not provided; no much larger clone lies one nucleotide away.

Using the deep immunoSEQ assay, multiplex PCR amplified TCR CDR3 regions from genomic DNA. Extracted genomic DNA from each cell subset was distributed evenly across all wells of several immunoSEQ 96-well plates, and each plate was treated as a replicate. For sorted subsets, about 210 ng of genomic DNA, equivalent to some 30,000 T cell genomes, went into each replicate PCR. Purified libraries were quantified with a Qubit 3.0 fluorometer, sized on a Bioanalyzer 2100, and re-quantified with the KAPA Library Quantification kit. A separate single-read 150-cycle Illumina NextSeq 550 flow cell was used to sequence each immunoSEQ 96-well plate. In the original analysis: The immunoSEQ output contained only junctional sequences without quality scores, so filtering could not match that applied to full-length reads. To assign V/J genes and CDR3, sequences were annotated against IMGT germline references using PyIR, a Python wrapper for IgBLAST v1.9. Reads were removed for weak V/J assignments (E-value above 1e-6), missing CDR3, stop codons, out-of-frame junctions, or ambiguous translated residues. V3J clonotypes were defined as sequences sharing an identical inferred V gene, J gene, and CDR3 amino acid sequence. To compute the percentage overlap between repertoires, the number of shared unique clonotypes was divided by the size of the smaller repertoire. Repertoire richness was assessed with RTK rarefaction, the Chao1 estimator, and Recon v2.1 estimates of unobserved clonotypes. Generation probabilities were computed with OLGA for all TCRbeta clonotypes obtained by the gDNA method from four donors. Entries here come from immuneACCESS through TCRdb and include only in-frame sequences with V and J called. Some clones fail to appear in such tables; in the studies checked, an unresolved V gene covers under half of the shortfall, and the cause of the remainder is unknown. The V and J calls and clone size are taken from that table; D and trimming were inferred from the DNA. This sample gives more than 850,000 clones in total; more than 75% of them show up just once. 0.52% of the sample is taken by the ten largest.

Per the germline V gene, MGHDK is the CDR1 and SYGVNS is the CDR2. Including cysteine and phenylalanine, the CDR3 has 17 amino acids. Of all the DNA, just the CDR3 is kept, 51 bases in frame from base 1. V trim: 1 base; J trim: 7 bases; unmatched bases: 11. The sequence joins TRBV25-1 to TRBJ2-1, with 9 middle bases fitting TRBD2. The clonotype originates from a man between 18 and 29 years old in good health. Some clones in this sample may be carry-over from other donors' samples. The specimen sequenced was memory CD4+ T cells from PBMCs. The intended sense of this specimen's cell subset or site label: CD45RA-negative fraction. CDR3 reads: CASSESIVAGVSNEQFF. In nucleotides, the sequence is TGTGCCAGCAGTGAATCAATAGTAGCGGGAGTCAGTAATGAGCAGTTCTTC.